These 11 T cell receptor beta chains came from one sample sequenced in a study of T-cell memory formation after mild COVID-19. From the 5' RACE reads, TCRdb called clonotypes with MiXCR, one entry per CDR3 protein. The sample carries around 27,000 distinct CDR3 sequences, 6% to 9.5% recorded once. The material sequenced was PBMCs or a T cell subset sorted from them (not recorded which). The source is an adult woman who had mild COVID-19 (a few samples of this study predate the infection). Cell type and time point are not known.

This clonotype was detected ten times or more. The chain recombines TRBV4-1 with TRBJ1-5; TRBD1 aligns across 11 bases. V shed 1 base, J shed 5 bases, and the junction held 4 bases outside the gene matches. This CDR3 spans 16 amino acids. Germline assignment: CDR1 MGHRA and CDR2 YSYEKL. The CDR3 region is CASSQVRTGGDQPQHF. The DNA of the CDR3 is TGCGCCAGCAGCCAAGTCAGGACAGGGGGCGATCAGCCCCAGCATTTT.

Ten or more counts support this clonotype. V gene TRBV7-3 combines with J gene TRBJ2-1, with 8 bases matching TRBD2. Unmatched junction bases numbered 18, after V lost 8 bases and J lost 9 bases. Germline V gene lookup returns CDR1 SGHTA and CDR2 FQGTGA. There are 16 residues in the CDR3. In DNA form, the CDR3 reads TGTGCCAGCTCCTCGCAAGGGACTAGTAGGGAGGGTGAGCAGTTCTTC. This codes for CASSSQGTSREGEQFF.

This clonotype showed up many times. The chain has TRBV4-2 and TRBJ2-7, with TRBD1 identical over 8 bases. CDR1 LGHNA and CDR2 YNFKEQ come from the germline V gene. This CDR3 comprises 15 residues. The trim removed 0 bases at V and 4 bases at J, leaving 5 bases unmatched. In DNA form, the CDR3 reads TGTGCCAGCAGCCAAGAGGAACGGACAGGGTACGAGCAGTACTTC. Protein sequence: CASSQEERTGYEQYF.

This clonotype was seen repeatedly, ten times or more. The chain uses TRBV10-2 and TRBJ2-7; TRBD2 matches 7 bases. The V segment lost 2 bases and the J segment 4 bases; nucleotides outside the gene matches: 5. The CDR3 has 14 amino acids. Germline lookup yields CDR1 WSHSY and CDR2 SAAADI. The CDR3: CASSEVGGLYEQYF. CDR3 nucleotide sequence: TGCGCCAGCAGTGAGGTCGGGGGGTTGTACGAGCAGTACTTC.

This clonotype was detected only a few times. The chain is built from TRBV7-9 and TRBJ2-7; 9 bases fit TRBD2. After removal of 3 bases from V and 2 bases from J, the junction contained 2 bases not matched to a gene. Germline CDR1 reads SEHNR; CDR2 reads FQNEAQ (reference sequence). CDR3 size: 14 residues. CDR3 in amino acids: CASSFPSGTYEQYF. CDR3 sequence (DNA): TGTGCCAGCAGCTTCCCTAGCGGGACCTACGAGCAGTACTTC.

The chain uses TRBV28 and TRBJ1-2, with D perhaps TRBD1 (5 bases). The CDR3 length is 13 residues. CDR1 is MDHEN and CDR2 is SYDVKM in the germline V gene. V lost 6 bases and J lost 0, with 8 bases in between. CDR3 nucleotide sequence: TGTGCCAGCAGAACGACAGCTAACTATGGCTACACCTTC. Its translation is CASRTTANYGYTF.

This clonotype was recorded many times. The chain employs TRBV9 and TRBJ2-7, with 9 bases aligning to TRBD2. The CDR3 consists of 14 residues. CDR1 SGDLS and CDR2 YYNGEE come from the germline V gene. Unmatched junction bases numbered 0, after V lost 0 bases and J lost 2 bases. The CDR3 sequence is CASSVASGTYEQYF. The DNA of the CDR3 is TGTGCCAGCAGCGTAGCTAGCGGGACCTACGAGCAGTACTTC.

Ten or more counts support this clonotype. The CDR3 DNA reads TGTGCCAGCAGCCATCACGGCCCCAGGGGCACAATCTATGGCTACACCTTC. This translates into CASSHHGPRGTIYGYTF. The J gene is TRBJ1-2, the V gene TRBV7-8; the D gene is possibly TRBD1 (6 bases). The germline gives CDR1 SGHVS, CDR2 FQNEAQ. The V and J ends lost 5 bases and 4 bases respectively, with 23 bases between them. CDR3 size: 17 residues.

This clonotype was counted many times. V usage is TRBV5-1 and J usage is TRBJ1-2; D unresolved. This CDR3 comprises 14 residues. Trimming removed 0 bases from V and 6 bases from J, with 12 bases in between. Germline-derived CDR1 and CDR2 are SGHRS and YFSETQ. As DNA, the CDR3 is TGCGCCAGCAGCTTGGCCGCGGCGGTCGATGGCTACACCTTC. This codes for CASSLAAAVDGYTF.

This clonotype counts as medium-sized. This chain joins TRBV12-3 or TRBV12-4 and TRBJ2-5, with unresolved D. V was trimmed by 6 bases and J by 5 bases, leaving 10 bases between them. CDR3 length equals 12 residues. The CDR3 region is CASSPPWETQYF. The CDR3 DNA reads TGTGCCAGCAGCCCGCCGTGGGAGACCCAGTACTTC.

This clonotype showed up just a few times. The V call is TRBV12-3 or TRBV12-4, the J call TRBJ2-7, with 10 bases aligning to TRBD1. V lost 1 base, J lost 4 bases, and 10 bases stayed unmatched. This CDR3 contains 17 residues. CDR3 sequence reads: CASSLVLPGQGRYEQYF. In nucleotides, the CDR3 is TGTGCCAGCAGTTTAGTGCTCCCGGGACAGGGGAGGTACGAGCAGTACTTC.